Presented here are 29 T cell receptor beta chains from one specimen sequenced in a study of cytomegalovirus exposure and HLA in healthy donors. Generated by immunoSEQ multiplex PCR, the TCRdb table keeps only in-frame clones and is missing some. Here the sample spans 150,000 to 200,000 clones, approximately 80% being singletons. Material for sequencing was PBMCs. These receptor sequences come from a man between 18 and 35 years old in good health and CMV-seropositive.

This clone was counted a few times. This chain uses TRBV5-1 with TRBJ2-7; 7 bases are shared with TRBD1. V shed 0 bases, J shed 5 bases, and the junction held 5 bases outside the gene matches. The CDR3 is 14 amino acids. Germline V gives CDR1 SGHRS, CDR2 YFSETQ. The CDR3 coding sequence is TGCGCCAGCAGCTTGGAAGACAGGGACCACGAGCAGTACTTC. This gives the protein CASSLEDRDHEQYF.

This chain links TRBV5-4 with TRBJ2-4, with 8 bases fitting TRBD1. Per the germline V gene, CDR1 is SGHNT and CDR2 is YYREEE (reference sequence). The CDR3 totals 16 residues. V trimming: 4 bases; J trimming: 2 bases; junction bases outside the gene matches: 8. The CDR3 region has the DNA TGTGCCAGCAGCGCGGCAGGGGGCGCGCCCAAAAACATTCAGTACTTC. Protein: CASSAAGGAPKNIQYF.

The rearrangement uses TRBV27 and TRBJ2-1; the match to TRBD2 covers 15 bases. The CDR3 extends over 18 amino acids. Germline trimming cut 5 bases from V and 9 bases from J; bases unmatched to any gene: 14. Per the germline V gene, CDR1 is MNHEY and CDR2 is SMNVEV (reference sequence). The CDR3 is CASSLDAGLAGGLSEQFF. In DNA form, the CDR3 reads TGTGCCAGCAGTCTGGACGCAGGACTAGCGGGAGGGCTTAGTGAGCAGTTCTTC.

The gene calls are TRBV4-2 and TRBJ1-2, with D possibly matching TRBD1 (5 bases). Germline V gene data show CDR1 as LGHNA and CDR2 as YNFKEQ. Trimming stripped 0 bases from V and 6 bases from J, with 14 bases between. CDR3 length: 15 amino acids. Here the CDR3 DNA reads TGTGCCAGCAGCCAAGAGACGGGACTATCTGATGGCTACACCTTC. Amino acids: CASSQETGLSDGYTF.

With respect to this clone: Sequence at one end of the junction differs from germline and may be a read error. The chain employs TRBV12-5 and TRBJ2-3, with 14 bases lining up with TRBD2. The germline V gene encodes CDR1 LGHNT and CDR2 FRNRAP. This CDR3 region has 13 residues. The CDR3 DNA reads TGTGCTAGTGGACCTGGGACTAGCGGGAGCGGGCCATTT. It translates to CASGPGTSGSGPF.

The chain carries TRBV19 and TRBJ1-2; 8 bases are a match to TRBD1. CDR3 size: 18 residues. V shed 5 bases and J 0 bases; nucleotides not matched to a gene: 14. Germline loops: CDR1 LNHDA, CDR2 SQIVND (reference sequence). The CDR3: CASSPIVGTGETNYGYTF. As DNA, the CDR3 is TGTGCCAGTAGTCCGATAGTAGGGACAGGCGAAACTAACTATGGCTACACCTTC.

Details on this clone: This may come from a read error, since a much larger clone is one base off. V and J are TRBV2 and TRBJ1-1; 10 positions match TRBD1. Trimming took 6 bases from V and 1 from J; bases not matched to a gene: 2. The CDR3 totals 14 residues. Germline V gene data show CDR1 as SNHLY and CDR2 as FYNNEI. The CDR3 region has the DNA TGTGCCAGCAGCCGACAGGGGGCGAACACTGAAGCTTTCTTT. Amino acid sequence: CASSRQGANTEAFF. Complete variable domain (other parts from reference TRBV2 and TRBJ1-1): EPEVTQTPSHQVTQMGQEVILRCVPISNHLYFYWYRQILGQKVEFLVSFYNNEISEKSEIFDDQFSVERPDGSNFTLKIRSTKLEDSAMYFCASSRQGANTEAFFGQGTRLTVV.

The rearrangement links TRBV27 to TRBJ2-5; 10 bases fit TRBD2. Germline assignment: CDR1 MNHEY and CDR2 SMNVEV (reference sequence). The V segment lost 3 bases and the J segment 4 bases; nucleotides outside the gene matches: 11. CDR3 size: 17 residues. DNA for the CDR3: TGTGCCAGCAGTTTTAAGTCTAGCGGGAGATTGGGAGAGACCCAGTACTTC. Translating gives CASSFKSSGRLGETQYF.

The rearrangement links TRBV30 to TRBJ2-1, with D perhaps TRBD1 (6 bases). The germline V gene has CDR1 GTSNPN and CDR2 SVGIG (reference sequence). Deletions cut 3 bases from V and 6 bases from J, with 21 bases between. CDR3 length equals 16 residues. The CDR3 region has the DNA TGTGCCTGGAGGATACCCTCAGGGGCCCTCCGCAATGAGCAGTTCTTC. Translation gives CAWRIPSGALRNEQFF. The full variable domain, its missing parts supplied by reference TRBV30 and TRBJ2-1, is SQTIHQWPATLVQPVGSPLSLECTVEGTSNPNLYWYRQAAGRGLQLLFYSVGIGQISSEVPQNLSASRPQDRQFILSSKKLLLSDSGFYLCAWRIPSGALRNEQFFGPGTRLTVL.

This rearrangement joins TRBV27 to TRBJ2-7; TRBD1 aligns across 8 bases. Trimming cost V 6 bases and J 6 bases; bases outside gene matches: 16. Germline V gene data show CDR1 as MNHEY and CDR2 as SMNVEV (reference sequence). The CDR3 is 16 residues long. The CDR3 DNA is TGTGCCAGCAGCTATGCACGACAGGGGTGGGTGTTCGAGCAGTACTTC. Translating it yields CASSYARQGWVFEQYF.

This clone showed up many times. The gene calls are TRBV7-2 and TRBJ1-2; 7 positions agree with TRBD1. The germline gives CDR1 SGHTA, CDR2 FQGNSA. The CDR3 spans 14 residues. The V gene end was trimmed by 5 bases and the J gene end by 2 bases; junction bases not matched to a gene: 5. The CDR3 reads CASSPGTANYGYTF. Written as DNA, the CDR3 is TGTGCCAGCAGCCCCGGGACAGCCAACTATGGCTACACCTTC.

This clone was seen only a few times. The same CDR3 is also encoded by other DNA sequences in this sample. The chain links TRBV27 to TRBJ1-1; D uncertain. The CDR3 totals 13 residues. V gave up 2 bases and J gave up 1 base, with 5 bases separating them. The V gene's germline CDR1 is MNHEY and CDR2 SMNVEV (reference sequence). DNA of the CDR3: TGTGCCAGCAGTTTAGGTAGGAACACTGAAGCTTTCTTT. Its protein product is CASSLGRNTEAFF.

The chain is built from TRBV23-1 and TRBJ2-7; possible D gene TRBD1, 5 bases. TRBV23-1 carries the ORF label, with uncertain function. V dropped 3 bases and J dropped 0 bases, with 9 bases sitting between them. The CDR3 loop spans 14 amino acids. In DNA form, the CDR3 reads TGCGCCAGCAGTCAGGGGCAGTCCTCCTACGAGCAGTACTTC. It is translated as CASSQGQSSYEQYF.

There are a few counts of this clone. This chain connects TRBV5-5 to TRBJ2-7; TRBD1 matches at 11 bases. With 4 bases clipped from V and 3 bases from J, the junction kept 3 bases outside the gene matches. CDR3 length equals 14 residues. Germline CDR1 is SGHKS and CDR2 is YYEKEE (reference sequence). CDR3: CASSRGQGGYEQYF. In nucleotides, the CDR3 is TGTGCCAGCAGCAGGGGACAGGGGGGCTACGAGCAGTACTTC.

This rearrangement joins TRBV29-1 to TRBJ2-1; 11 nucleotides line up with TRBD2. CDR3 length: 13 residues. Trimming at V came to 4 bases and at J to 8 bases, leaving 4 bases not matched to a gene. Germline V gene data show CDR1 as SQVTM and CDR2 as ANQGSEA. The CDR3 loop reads CSVGTSGSHEQFF. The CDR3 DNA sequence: TGCAGCGTTGGAACTAGCGGGAGTCATGAGCAGTTCTTC.

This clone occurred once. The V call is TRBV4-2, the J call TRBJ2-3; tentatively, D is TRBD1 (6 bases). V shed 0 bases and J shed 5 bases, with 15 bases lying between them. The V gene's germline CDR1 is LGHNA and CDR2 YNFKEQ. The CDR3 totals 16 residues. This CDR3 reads CASSQDGVGARDTQYF. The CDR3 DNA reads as TGTGCCAGCAGCCAAGATGGGGTGGGGGCAAGAGATACGCAGTATTTT.

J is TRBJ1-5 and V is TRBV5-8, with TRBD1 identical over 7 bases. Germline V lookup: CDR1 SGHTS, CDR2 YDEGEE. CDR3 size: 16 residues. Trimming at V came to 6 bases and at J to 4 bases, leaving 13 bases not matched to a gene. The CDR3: CASNTPFGTANQPQHF. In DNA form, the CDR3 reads TGTGCCAGCAATACCCCGTTCGGGACAGCAAATCAGCCCCAGCATTTT.

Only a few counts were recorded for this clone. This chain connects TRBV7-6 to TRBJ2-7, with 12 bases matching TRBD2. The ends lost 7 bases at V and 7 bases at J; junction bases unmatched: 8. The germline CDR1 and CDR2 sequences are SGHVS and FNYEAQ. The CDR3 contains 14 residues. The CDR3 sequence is CASTRLAGAGEQYF. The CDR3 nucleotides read TGTGCCAGCACAAGACTAGCGGGAGCGGGTGAGCAGTACTTC.

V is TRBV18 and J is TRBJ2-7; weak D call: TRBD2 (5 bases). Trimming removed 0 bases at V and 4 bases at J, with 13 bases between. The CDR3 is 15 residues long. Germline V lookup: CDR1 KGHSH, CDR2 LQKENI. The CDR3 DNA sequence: TGTGCCAGCTCACCACCGGAGGCCTCGCTTTACGAGCAGTACTTC. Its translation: CASSPPEASLYEQYF.

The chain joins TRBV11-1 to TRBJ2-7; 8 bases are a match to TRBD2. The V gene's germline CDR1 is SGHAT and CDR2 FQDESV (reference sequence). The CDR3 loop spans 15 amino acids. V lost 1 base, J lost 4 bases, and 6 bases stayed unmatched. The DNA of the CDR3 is TGTGCCAGCAGCTTAGGAAGGACTAGCCTATACGAGCAGTACTTC. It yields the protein CASSLGRTSLYEQYF.

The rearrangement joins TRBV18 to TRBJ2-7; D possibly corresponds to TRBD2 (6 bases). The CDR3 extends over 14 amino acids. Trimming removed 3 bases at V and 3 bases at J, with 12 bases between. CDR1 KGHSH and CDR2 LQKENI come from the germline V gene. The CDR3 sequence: CASSPASANYEQYF. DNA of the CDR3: TGTGCCAGCTCACCTGCTAGCGCAAACTACGAGCAGTACTTC.

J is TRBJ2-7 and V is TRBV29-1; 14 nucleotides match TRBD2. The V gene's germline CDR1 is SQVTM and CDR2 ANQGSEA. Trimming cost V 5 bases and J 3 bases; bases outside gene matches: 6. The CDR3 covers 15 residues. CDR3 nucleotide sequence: TGCAGCGTTCAGGGACTAGCGGGAGCCTACTACGAGCAGTACTTC. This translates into CSVQGLAGAYYEQYF.

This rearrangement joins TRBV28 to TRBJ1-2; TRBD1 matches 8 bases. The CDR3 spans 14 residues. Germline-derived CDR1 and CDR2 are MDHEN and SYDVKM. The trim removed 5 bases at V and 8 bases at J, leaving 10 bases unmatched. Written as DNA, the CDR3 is TGTGCCAGCAGTCCTAGACAGGGGTTCGTCGGCTACACCTTC. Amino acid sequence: CASSPRQGFVGYTF.

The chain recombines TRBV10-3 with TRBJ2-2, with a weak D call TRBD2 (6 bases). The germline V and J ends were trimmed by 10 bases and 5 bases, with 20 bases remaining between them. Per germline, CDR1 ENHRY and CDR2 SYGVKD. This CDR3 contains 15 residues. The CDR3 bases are TGTGCCACCTCGGCGGGGCGCGGGGATACCGGGGAGCTGTTTTTT. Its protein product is CATSAGRGDTGELFF.

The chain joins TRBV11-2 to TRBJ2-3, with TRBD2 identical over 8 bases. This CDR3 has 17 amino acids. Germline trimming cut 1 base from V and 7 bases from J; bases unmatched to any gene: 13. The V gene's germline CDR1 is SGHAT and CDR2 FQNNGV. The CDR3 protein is CASSLVSGLGPQYTQYF. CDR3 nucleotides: TGTGCCAGCAGCTTAGTGTCGGGACTAGGCCCGCAATATACGCAGTATTTT.

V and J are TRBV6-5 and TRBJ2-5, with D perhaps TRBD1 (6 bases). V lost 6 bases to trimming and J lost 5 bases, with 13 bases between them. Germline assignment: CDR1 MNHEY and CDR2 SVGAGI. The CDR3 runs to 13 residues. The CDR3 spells CASRGTGLETQYF. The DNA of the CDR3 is TGTGCCAGCAGGGGCACAGGGCTGGAGACCCAGTACTTC.

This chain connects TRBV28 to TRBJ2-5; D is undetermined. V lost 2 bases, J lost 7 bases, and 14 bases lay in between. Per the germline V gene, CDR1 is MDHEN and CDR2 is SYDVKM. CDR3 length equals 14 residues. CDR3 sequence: CASSLAERIGTQYF. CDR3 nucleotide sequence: TGTGCCAGCAGTTTAGCCGAAAGAATCGGGACCCAGTACTTC.

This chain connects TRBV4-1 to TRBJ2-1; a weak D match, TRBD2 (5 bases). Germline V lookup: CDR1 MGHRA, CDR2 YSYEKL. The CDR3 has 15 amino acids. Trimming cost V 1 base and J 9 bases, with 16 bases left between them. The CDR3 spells CASSQVRTLSAEQFF. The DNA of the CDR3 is TGCGCCAGCAGCCAAGTTAGGACTTTGTCGGCTGAGCAGTTCTTC.

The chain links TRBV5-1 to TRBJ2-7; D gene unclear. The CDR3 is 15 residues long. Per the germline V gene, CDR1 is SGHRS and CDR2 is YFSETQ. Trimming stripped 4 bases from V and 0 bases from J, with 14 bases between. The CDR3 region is CASSPTSPGSYEQYF. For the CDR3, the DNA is TGCGCCAGCAGCCCGACGTCCCCGGGCTCCTACGAGCAGTACTTC.